What follows describes a single T cell receptor beta chain. The data are from a study of OX40 agonist ivuxolimab in advanced cancers. The wider study: Among those treated, three patients had partial responses, one with hepatocellular carcinoma and two with cutaneous melanoma.

Germline V gene data show CDR1 as SEHNR and CDR2 as FQNEAQ (reference sequence). The CDR3 is made up of 15 amino acids. The germline V and J ends were trimmed by 5 bases and 2 bases, with 12 bases remaining between them. Sampled blood was obtained at baseline, cycle 4 day 1, and cycle 7 day 1. The repertoire was sequenced with immunoSEQ multiplex PCR; TCRdb's copy has only in-frame clones and lacks some. Of roughly 15,000 clones in the sample, about 88% were seen once. Material: CD4+ or CD8+ T cells sorted from blood, obtained in a trial of the OX40 agonist ivuxolimab. The V call is TRBV7-9, the J call TRBJ2-2; D possibly corresponds to TRBD1 (6 bases). The source is an adult with an advanced solid tumor such as melanoma, head and neck, liver or kidney cancer. The CDR3 loop reads CASSRTGPNTGELFF. The DNA of the CDR3 is TGTGCCAGCAGCCGTACAGGGCCCAACACCGGGGAGCTGTTTTTT. Combining the CDR3 with reference TRBV7-9 and TRBJ2-2 gives the whole variable domain DTGVSQNPRHKITKRGQNVTFRCDPISEHNRLYWYRQTLGQGPEFLTYFQNEAQLEKSRLLSDRFSAERPKGSFSTLEIQRTEQGDSAMYLCASSRTGPNTGELFFGEGSRLTVL.